The 29 T cell receptor beta chains listed next were all sequenced from one sample in a study of blood T cell repertoires in COVID-19. Assay: immunoSEQ multiplex PCR; the TCRdb copy retains only in-frame clones and omits some. The sample holds about 83,000 clones, roughly 90% seen once. The specimen sequenced was peripheral blood. The receptor set was obtained from a woman aged 50 to 60 with active or convalescent COVID-19.

This clone came up once. V usage is TRBV15 and J usage is TRBJ1-1, with TRBD1 as a possible D gene (5 bases). CDR3 size: 13 residues. Deletions cut 2 bases from V and 1 base from J, with 5 bases between. CDR1 and CDR2 from the germline V gene are LNHNV and YYDKDF (reference sequence). The chain's CDR3 is CATSRRGNTEAFF. CDR3 bases: TGTGCCACCAGCAGAAGGGGGAACACTGAAGCTTTCTTT. Drawing the rest from reference TRBV15 and TRBJ1-1, the complete variable domain is DAMVIQNPRYQVTQFGKPVTLSCSQTLNHNVMYWYQQKSSQAPKLLFHYYDKDFNNEADTPDNFQSRRPNTSFCFLDIRSPGLGDTAMYLCATSRRGNTEAFFGQGTRLTVV.

CDR3 sequence reads: CASKGRGGSNEQFF. CDR3 bases: TGTGCCAGCAAGGGGCGGGGGGGTTCCAATGAGCAGTTCTTC. The chain links TRBV6-6 to TRBJ2-1; TRBD2 matches 9 bases. Trimming cost V 7 bases and J 6 bases; bases outside gene matches: 7. CDR3 length equals 14 residues. Germline CDR1 is MNHNY and CDR2 is SVGAGI (reference sequence).

The V gene is TRBV9, the J gene TRBJ2-2; TRBD2 might be the D (5 bases). Deletions cut 4 bases from V and 0 bases from J, with 19 bases between. Per germline, CDR1 SGDLS and CDR2 YYNGEE. The CDR3 totals 18 residues. The chain's CDR3 is CASSPTSRGFANTGELFF. Here the CDR3 DNA reads TGTGCCAGCAGCCCCACATCGCGAGGGTTTGCGAACACCGGGGAGCTGTTTTTT.

This clone appeared once. This sequence joins TRBV24-1 and TRBJ1-4; possible D gene TRBD1, 5 bases. The CDR3 extends over 14 amino acids. V was cut by 9 bases and J by 7 bases, with 17 bases left in between. CDR1 KGHDR and CDR2 SFDVKD come from the germline V gene. The CDR3 nucleotides are TGTGCCACCGAGGAGAAGGGGCGAGGTGAAAAACTGTTTTTT. Translating gives CATEEKGRGEKLFF.

A single count supports this clone. The V call is TRBV5-4, the J call TRBJ1-3; D is perhaps TRBD1 (5 bases). This CDR3 is 12 amino acids long. Germline V lookup: CDR1 SGHNT, CDR2 YYREEE (reference sequence). The DNA for the CDR3 is TGTGGGGCGGGGACGTCTGGAAACACCATATATTTT. Its translation is CGAGTSGNTIYF.

The chain joins TRBV27 to TRBJ2-1, with TRBD1 identical over 7 bases. Germline V gene data show CDR1 as MNHEY and CDR2 as SMNVEV (reference sequence). V shed 6 bases and J 3 bases; nucleotides not matched to a gene: 8. The CDR3 totals 15 residues. The CDR3 DNA reads TGTGCCAGCAGCCTTAGGGGACAGAACTACAATGAGCAGTTCTTC. Residues: CASSLRGQNYNEQFF.

The rearrangement uses TRBV18 and TRBJ1-5, with D possibly being TRBD1 (6 bases). V lost 6 bases to trimming and J lost 7 bases, with 13 bases between them. This CDR3 has 13 residues. Germline V gives CDR1 KGHSH, CDR2 LQKENI. The CDR3 is CASSSDRIQPQHF. The CDR3 nucleotides read TGTGCCAGCTCTAGTGACAGGATCCAGCCCCAGCATTTT. Looking up the rest from reference TRBV18 and TRBJ1-5 gives the full variable domain: NAGVMQNPRHLVRRRGQEARLRCSPMKGHSHVYWYRQLPEEGLKFMVYLQKENIIDESGMPKERFSAEFPKEGPSILRIQQVVRGDSAAYFCASSSDRIQPQHFGDGTRLSIL.

The rearrangement joins TRBV6-5 to TRBJ2-2, with 7 bases identical to TRBD1. The CDR3 consists of 15 residues. V shed 6 bases, J shed 4 bases, and the junction held 8 bases outside the gene matches. Germline V gene lookup returns CDR1 MNHEY and CDR2 SVGAGI. Here the CDR3 reads CASRETGRGTGELFF. The DNA of the CDR3 is TGTGCCAGCAGGGAGACAGGGAGAGGCACCGGGGAGCTGTTTTTT.

The CDR3 bases are TGTGCCAGCAGCTCTGCGTCCTACGAGCAGTACTTC. Translating gives CASSSASYEQYF. The chain has TRBV13 and TRBJ2-7, with no clear D. Germline V gene lookup returns CDR1 PRHDT and CDR2 FYEKMQ (reference sequence). V was cut by 4 bases and J by 1 base, with 5 bases left in between. The CDR3 is 12 residues long.

V is TRBV3-1 (or the pseudogene TRBV3-2) and J is TRBJ2-2; 9 bases agree with TRBD1. Germline CDR1 is LGHDT and CDR2 is YNNKEL (reference sequence). The CDR3 covers 15 residues. The V and J ends lost 4 bases and 7 bases, in that order; junction bases with no gene match: 7. The DNA for the CDR3 is TGTGCCAGCAGCCGTCCCGGGACAGGGAACGGGGAGCTGTTTTTT. Protein sequence: CASSRPGTGNGELFF.

The V gene is TRBV9, the J gene TRBJ1-4, with 8 bases matching TRBD1. Germline loops: CDR1 SGDLS, CDR2 YYNGEE. V was pared by 3 bases and J by 8 bases, with 9 bases of the junction left unmatched. CDR3 length: 15 amino acids. This chain's CDR3 is CASSGSGQGGEKLFF. Written as DNA, the CDR3 is TGTGCCAGCAGCGGATCTGGACAGGGTGGAGAAAAACTGTTTTTT.

This chain joins TRBV30 and TRBJ1-3; 10 bases match TRBD1. CDR3 size: 13 residues. Germline V gives CDR1 GTSNPN, CDR2 SVGIG (reference sequence). Trimming cost V 4 bases and J 9 bases; bases outside gene matches: 6. The CDR3 sequence is CAWKGTGVGTIYF. CDR3 DNA: TGTGCCTGGAAAGGGACAGGGGTCGGCACCATATATTTT.

The chain employs TRBV6-1 and TRBJ2-4; 11 positions agree with TRBD1. Germline CDR1 reads MNHNS; CDR2 reads SASEGT. After removal of 2 bases from V and 1 base from J, the junction contained 4 bases not matched to a gene. The length of the CDR3 is 17 residues. Written as DNA, the CDR3 is TGTGCCAGCAGTGAATATGGACAGGGGGCGGCCAAAAACATTCAGTACTTC. This translates into CASSEYGQGAAKNIQYF.

The rearrangement links TRBV6-6 to TRBJ2-5; TRBD1 aligns across 7 bases. V gave up 0 bases and J gave up 4 bases; unmatched junction bases: 2. This CDR3 is built from 14 residues. Germline V gene sequence: CDR1 MNHNY, CDR2 SVGAGI (reference sequence). CDR3 amino acids: CASSYSTGRETQYF. For the CDR3, the DNA is TGTGCCAGCAGTTACTCGACAGGGAGAGAGACCCAGTACTTC.

The V gene is TRBV7-2, the J gene TRBJ2-3, with 14 bases matching TRBD2. CDR3 length: 17 residues. Germline lookup yields CDR1 SGHTA and CDR2 FQGNSA. Losses at the gene ends were 5 bases for V and 2 bases for J; bases not matched to a gene: 6. CDR3 sequence: CASSPPGLAGVTDTQYF. CDR3 DNA: TGTGCCAGCAGCCCGCCGGGACTAGCGGGGGTCACAGATACGCAGTATTTT.

The chain is built from TRBV29-1 and TRBJ1-1; possibly TRBD1 for D (5 bases). Looked up from germline, CDR1 is SQVTM and CDR2 is ANQGSEA. V lost 7 bases to trimming and J lost 6 bases, with 12 bases between them. CDR3 length equals 11 residues. DNA for the CDR3: TGCAGCGGTACAGGTTACCCTGAAGCTTTCTTT. Translated, it gives CSGTGYPEAFF.

The chain uses TRBV6-1 and TRBJ2-7; no firm D call. The V gene's germline CDR1 is MNHNS and CDR2 SASEGT. CDR3 length: 13 residues. Trimming pared 2 bases from V and 3 bases from J, leaving 8 bases between. As DNA, the CDR3 is TGTGCCAGCAGTGAACCTACAGACTACGAGCAGTACTTC. Translating it yields CASSEPTDYEQYF.

The chain uses TRBV7-7 and TRBJ2-2; D is unresolved. The CDR3 sequence is 15 residues long. Per the germline V gene, CDR1 is SSHAT and CDR2 is FNYEAQ (reference sequence). The V end lost 2 bases, the J end lost 1 base, and 8 bases lay between the germline ends. This CDR3 reads CASSLSSLNTGELFF. The CDR3 coding sequence is TGTGCCAGCAGCTTATCGTCACTGAACACCGGGGAGCTGTTTTTT.

V and J are TRBV3-1 (or the pseudogene TRBV3-2) and TRBJ2-3; 11 bases line up with TRBD1. Germline CDR1 reads LGHDT; CDR2 reads YNNKEL (reference sequence). This CDR3 comprises 16 residues. V dropped 4 bases and J dropped 5; count of bases not matched to a gene: 8. The CDR3 spells CASSLKAGTGGDTQYF. The DNA for the CDR3 is TGTGCCAGCAGCCTAAAGGCCGGGACAGGGGGAGATACGCAGTATTTT.

V usage is TRBV7-9 and J usage is TRBJ2-7; D is undetermined. V lost 5 bases and J 0 bases, leaving 5 bases between the germline ends. CDR1 SEHNR and CDR2 FQNEAQ come from the germline V gene (reference sequence). The CDR3 spans 12 residues. Here the CDR3 reads CASSRSSYEQYF. CDR3 DNA: TGTGCCAGCAGCCGCAGCTCCTACGAGCAGTACTTC.

This chain joins TRBV6-5 and TRBJ1-5; tentative D call: TRBD1 (6 bases). The CDR3 is 14 amino acids. V was clipped by 6 bases and J by 2 bases, with 11 bases between them. The germline CDR1 and CDR2 sequences are MNHEY and SVGAGI. The CDR3 nucleotides are TGTGCCAGCAGGAGGGCAGGGGGCAATCAGCCCCAGCATTTT. Translating it yields CASRRAGGNQPQHF.

This chain links TRBV7-9 with TRBJ1-4, with 7 positions matching TRBD1. With 2 bases clipped from V and 0 bases from J, the junction kept 9 bases outside the gene matches. The CDR3 loop spans 18 amino acids. The germline CDR1 and CDR2 sequences are SEHNR and FQNEAQ (reference sequence). CDR3 amino acids: CASSLRQGPTPTNEKLFF. DNA for the CDR3: TGTGCCAGCAGCTTACGACAGGGACCAACCCCAACTAATGAAAAACTGTTTTTT.

This sequence joins TRBV6-5 and TRBJ2-7; D may be TRBD1 (5 bases). The CDR3 runs 13 residues. V shed 6 bases and J shed 4 bases, with 13 bases lying between them. Looked up from germline, CDR1 is MNHEY and CDR2 is SVGAGI. This chain's CDR3 is CASRTAVLYEQYF. CDR3 nucleotides: TGTGCCAGCAGGACAGCCGTTCTGTACGAGCAGTACTTC.

The DNA for the CDR3 is TGTGCCAGCAGTGGAGACAGGTCCGAGCAGTTCTTC. It translates to CASSGDRSEQFF. The chain carries TRBV2 and TRBJ2-1; tentative D call: TRBD1 (6 bases). This CDR3 spans 12 amino acids. CDR1 and CDR2 from the germline V gene are SNHLY and FYNNEI. Trimming cost V 4 bases and J 10 bases, with 11 bases left between them.

This clone was counted a single time. The chain is built from TRBV7-9 and TRBJ2-7, with unresolved D. V dropped 0 bases and J dropped 7 bases, with 7 bases sitting between them. The CDR3 consists of 12 residues. The germline gives CDR1 SEHNR, CDR2 FQNEAQ (reference sequence). The CDR3: CASSLAGREQYF. The DNA for the CDR3 is TGTGCCAGCAGCTTAGCGGGCAGGGAGCAGTACTTC. The full variable domain, completed using reference TRBV7-9 and TRBJ2-7, is DTGVSQNPRHKITKRGQNVTFRCDPISEHNRLYWYRQTLGQGPEFLTYFQNEAQLEKSRLLSDRFSAERPKGSFSTLEIQRTEQGDSAMYLCASSLAGREQYFGPGTRLTVT.

The chain carries TRBV7-9 and TRBJ2-7; D possibly corresponds to TRBD2 (6 bases). V was clipped by 4 bases and J by 3 bases, with 10 bases between them. This CDR3 contains 13 residues. From germline, CDR1 is SEHNR and CDR2 FQNEAQ (reference sequence). Written as DNA, the CDR3 is TGTGCCAGCAGCTCCTTGGAGGGCTACGAGCAGTACTTC. It yields the protein CASSSLEGYEQYF.

This sequence joins TRBV2 and TRBJ2-5; 12 nucleotides align to TRBD2. Germline V gene lookup returns CDR1 SNHLY and CDR2 FYNNEI. CDR3 size: 16 residues. Losses at the gene ends were 5 bases for V and 1 base for J; bases not matched to a gene: 5. CDR3 region: CASSSRLAGAQETQYF. CDR3 DNA: TGTGCCAGCAGTTCCCGACTAGCGGGGGCCCAAGAGACCCAGTACTTC.

V usage is TRBV10-3 and J usage is TRBJ2-2; the match to TRBD1 covers 9 bases. The CDR3 is made up of 15 amino acids. Per germline, CDR1 ENHRY and CDR2 SYGVKD. V trimming: 11 bases; J trimming: 2 bases; junction bases outside the gene matches: 9. CDR3 amino acids: CAAAADRGNTGELFF. Written as DNA, the CDR3 is TGTGCCGCGGCGGCGGACAGGGGAAACACCGGGGAGCTGTTTTTT.

The DNA for the CDR3 is TGTGCCACCAGTGATTTGCCAGGTGTGACAGGGAGCTCCTACGAGCAGTACTTC. Translation gives CATSDLPGVTGSSYEQYF. This chain connects TRBV24-1 to TRBJ2-7; 7 positions match TRBD1. Looked up from germline, CDR1 is KGHDR and CDR2 is SFDVKD. CDR3 length equals 18 residues. V gave up 0 bases and J gave up 0 bases; unmatched junction bases: 10.